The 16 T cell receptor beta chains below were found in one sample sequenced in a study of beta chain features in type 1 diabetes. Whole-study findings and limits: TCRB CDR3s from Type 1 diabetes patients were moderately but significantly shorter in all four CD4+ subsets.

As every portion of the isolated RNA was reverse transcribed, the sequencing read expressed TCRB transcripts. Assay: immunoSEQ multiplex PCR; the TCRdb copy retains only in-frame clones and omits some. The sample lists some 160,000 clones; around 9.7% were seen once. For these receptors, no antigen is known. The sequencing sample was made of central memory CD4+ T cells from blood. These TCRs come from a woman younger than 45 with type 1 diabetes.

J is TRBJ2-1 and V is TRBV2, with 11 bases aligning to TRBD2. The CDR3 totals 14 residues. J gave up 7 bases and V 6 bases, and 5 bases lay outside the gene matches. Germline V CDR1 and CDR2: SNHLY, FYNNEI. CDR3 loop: CASRVTSGKNEQFF. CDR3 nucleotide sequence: TGTGCCAGCAGGGTGACTAGCGGGAAGAATGAGCAGTTCTTC.

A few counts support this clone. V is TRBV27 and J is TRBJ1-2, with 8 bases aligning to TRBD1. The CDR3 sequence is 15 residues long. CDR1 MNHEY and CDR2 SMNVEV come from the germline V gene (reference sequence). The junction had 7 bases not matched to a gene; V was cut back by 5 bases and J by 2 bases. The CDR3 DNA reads TGTGCCAGCAGTCTACTCACAGGGGGAAACTATGGCTACACCTTC. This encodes CASSLLTGGNYGYTF.

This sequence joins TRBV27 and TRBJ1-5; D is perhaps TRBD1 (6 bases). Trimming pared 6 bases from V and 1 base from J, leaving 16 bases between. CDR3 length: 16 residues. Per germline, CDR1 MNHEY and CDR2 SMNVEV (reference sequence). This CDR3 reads CASRRGDRLSNQPQHF. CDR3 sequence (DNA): TGTGCCAGCAGGCGCGGAGACAGGTTGAGCAATCAGCCCCAGCATTTT.

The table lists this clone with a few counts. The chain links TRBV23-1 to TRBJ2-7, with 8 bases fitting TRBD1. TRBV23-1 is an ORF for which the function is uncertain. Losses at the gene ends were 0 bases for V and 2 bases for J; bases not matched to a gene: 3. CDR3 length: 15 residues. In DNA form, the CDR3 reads TGCGCCAGCAGTCAATCCGGGACAGGTACCTACGAGCAGTACTTC. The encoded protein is CASSQSGTGTYEQYF.

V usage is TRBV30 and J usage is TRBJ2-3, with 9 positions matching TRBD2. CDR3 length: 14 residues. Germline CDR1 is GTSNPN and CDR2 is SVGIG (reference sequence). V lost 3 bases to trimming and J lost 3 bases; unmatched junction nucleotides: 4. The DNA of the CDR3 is TGTGCCTGGAGGTTAGCGGGAGCTACAGATACGCAGTATTTT. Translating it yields CAWRLAGATDTQYF.

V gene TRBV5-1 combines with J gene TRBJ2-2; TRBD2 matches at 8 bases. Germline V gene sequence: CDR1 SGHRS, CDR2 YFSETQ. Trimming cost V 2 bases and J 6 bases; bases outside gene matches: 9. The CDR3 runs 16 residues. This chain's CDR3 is CASSFVSGSVSGELFF. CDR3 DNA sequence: TGCGCCAGCAGCTTTGTCAGCGGGAGCGTCTCCGGGGAGCTGTTTTTT.

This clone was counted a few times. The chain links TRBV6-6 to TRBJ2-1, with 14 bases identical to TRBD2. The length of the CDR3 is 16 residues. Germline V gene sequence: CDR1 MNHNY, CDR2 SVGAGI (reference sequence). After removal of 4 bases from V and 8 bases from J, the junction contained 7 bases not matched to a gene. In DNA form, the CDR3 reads TGTGCCAGCAGTTTCCTTGGGACTAGCGGGAGTTATGAGCAGTTCTTC. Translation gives CASSFLGTSGSYEQFF.

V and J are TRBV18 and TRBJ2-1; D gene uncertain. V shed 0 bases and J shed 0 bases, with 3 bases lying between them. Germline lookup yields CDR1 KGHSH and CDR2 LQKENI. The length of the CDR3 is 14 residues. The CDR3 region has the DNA TGTGCCAGCTCACCACCGAGCTCCTACAATGAGCAGTTCTTC. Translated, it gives CASSPPSSYNEQFF.

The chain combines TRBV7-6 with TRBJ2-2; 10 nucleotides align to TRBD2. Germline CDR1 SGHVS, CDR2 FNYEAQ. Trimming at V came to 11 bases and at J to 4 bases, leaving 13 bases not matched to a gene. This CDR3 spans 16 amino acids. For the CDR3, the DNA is TGTGCCGGGAGCGGGAGGGCCGTAGGTGGCACCGGGGAGCTGTTTTTT. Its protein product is CAGSGRAVGGTGELFF.

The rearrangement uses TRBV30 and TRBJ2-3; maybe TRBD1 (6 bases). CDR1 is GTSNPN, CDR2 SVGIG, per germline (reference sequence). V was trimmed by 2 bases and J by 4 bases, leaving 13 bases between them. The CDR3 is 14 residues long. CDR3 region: CAWSRGEGADTQYF. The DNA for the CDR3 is TGTGCCTGGAGTCGGGGCGAGGGGGCAGATACGCAGTATTTT. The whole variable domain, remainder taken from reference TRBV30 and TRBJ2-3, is SQTIHQWPATLVQPVGSPLSLECTVEGTSNPNLYWYRQAAGRGLQLLFYSVGIGQISSEVPQNLSASRPQDRQFILSSKKLLLSDSGFYLCAWSRGEGADTQYFGPGTRLTVL.

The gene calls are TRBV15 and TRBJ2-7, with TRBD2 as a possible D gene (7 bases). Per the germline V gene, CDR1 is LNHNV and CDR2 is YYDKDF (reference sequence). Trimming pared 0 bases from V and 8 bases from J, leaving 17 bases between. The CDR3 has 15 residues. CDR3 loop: CATSRDAGALLQQYF. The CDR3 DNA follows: TGTGCCACCAGCAGAGATGCGGGGGCGCTTCTTCAGCAGTACTTC.

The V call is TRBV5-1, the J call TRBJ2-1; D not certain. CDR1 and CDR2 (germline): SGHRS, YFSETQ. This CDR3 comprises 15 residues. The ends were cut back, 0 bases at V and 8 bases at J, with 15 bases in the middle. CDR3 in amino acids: CASSLGPSGRDEQFF. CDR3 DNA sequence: TGCGCCAGCAGCTTGGGTCCATCAGGTAGAGATGAGCAGTTCTTC.

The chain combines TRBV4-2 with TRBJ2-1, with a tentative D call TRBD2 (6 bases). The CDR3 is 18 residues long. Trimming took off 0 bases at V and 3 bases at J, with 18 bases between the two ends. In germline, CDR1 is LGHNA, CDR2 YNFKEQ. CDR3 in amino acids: CASSQEPLAHKNYNEQFF. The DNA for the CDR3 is TGTGCCAGCAGCCAAGAACCACTAGCCCACAAGAACTACAATGAGCAGTTCTTC.

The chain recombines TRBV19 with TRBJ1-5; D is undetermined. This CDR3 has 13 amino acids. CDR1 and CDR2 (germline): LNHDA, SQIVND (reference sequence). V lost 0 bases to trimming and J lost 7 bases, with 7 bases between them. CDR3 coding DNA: TGTGCCAGTAGTATAGACAGAGGACAGCCCCAGCATTTT. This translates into CASSIDRGQPQHF.

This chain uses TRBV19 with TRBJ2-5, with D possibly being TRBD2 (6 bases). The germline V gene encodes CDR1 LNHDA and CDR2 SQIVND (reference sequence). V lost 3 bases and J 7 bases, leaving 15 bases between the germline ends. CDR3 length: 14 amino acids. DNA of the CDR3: TGTGCCAGTAGTATGGTTCTGCGGGACGGGACCCAGTACTTC. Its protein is CASSMVLRDGTQYF.

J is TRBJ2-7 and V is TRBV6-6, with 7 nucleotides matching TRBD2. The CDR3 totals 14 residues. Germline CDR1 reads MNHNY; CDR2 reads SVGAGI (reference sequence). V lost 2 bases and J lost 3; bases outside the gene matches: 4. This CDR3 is CASSYVASGYEQYF. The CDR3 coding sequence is TGTGCCAGCAGTTACGTCGCTAGCGGCTACGAGCAGTACTTC.